The sequence of this TCR beta chain was determined in a study of breast tumors, draining lymph nodes, adjacent tissues. Each CDR3 protein gets one entry after TCRdb re-called the multiplex PCR reads with MiXCR. This repertoire shows 150,000 to 200,000 distinct CDR3 sequences, approximately 33% found once; its top ten account for approximately 4.3%. J was trimmed by 5 bases and V by 3 bases; bases with no gene match: 7. Germline CDR1 and CDR2: SGHAT and FQNNGV. This CDR3 region has 16 residues. This clonotype was detected once. Breast cancer patients provided tissue from their axillary draining lymph nodes.

The receptor was isolated from a female donor with breast cancer. Some clones in this sample may be carry-over from other donors' samples. The chain has TRBV11-2 and TRBJ2-7; 13 bases line up with TRBD2. The specimen was axillary lymph node tissue. For the CDR3, the DNA is TGTGCCAGCAGCTTTAAACTAGCGGGAGGGCCCCACGAGCAGTACTTC. Protein product: CASSFKLAGGPHEQYF.